Listed here are 29 T cell receptor beta chains from one sample, sequenced in a study of cytomegalovirus exposure and HLA in healthy donors. The PCR employed 60 Vbeta primers together with 13 Jbeta primers. TCRdb's table, derived via immunoSEQ multiplex PCR, lists solely in-frame clones and lacks some. The sample carries about 220,000 clones, about 80% recorded once. Material for sequencing was PBMCs. These TCRs come from a man aged 40-49 years in good health and CMV-seropositive.

This chain links TRBV5-5 with TRBJ1-5; the match to TRBD1 covers 8 bases. The ends lost 0 bases at V and 6 bases at J; junction bases unmatched: 8. Germline V gives CDR1 SGHKS, CDR2 YYEKEE (reference sequence). The CDR3 covers 16 residues. Written as DNA, the CDR3 is TGTGCCAGCAGCTTGGAGGGCAGGGGGCGTGGTCAGCCCCAGCATTTT. Its protein product is CASSLEGRGRGQPQHF. Full variable domain (remainder filled in from reference TRBV5-5 and TRBJ1-5): DAGVTQSPTHLIKTRGQQVTLRCSPISGHKSVSWYQQVLGQGPQFIFQYYEKEERGRGNFPDRFSARQFPNYSSELNVNALLLGDSALYLCASSLEGRGRGQPQHFGDGTRLSIL.

This chain links TRBV27 with TRBJ1-5, with 7 bases aligning to TRBD1. J gave up 7 bases and V 3 bases, and 9 bases lay outside the gene matches. Germline values: CDR1 MNHEY, CDR2 SMNVEV (reference sequence). CDR3 size: 15 residues. For the CDR3, the DNA is TGTGCCAGCAGTTTGAGTACAGGGGTGAACCAGCCCCAGCATTTT. Translating it yields CASSLSTGVNQPQHF.

J is TRBJ2-7 and V is TRBV10-3, with a tentative D call TRBD2 (6 bases). Trimming removed 3 bases from V and 7 bases from J, with 10 bases in between. This CDR3 is 12 amino acids long. Germline CDR1 is ENHRY and CDR2 is SYGVKD. This chain's CDR3 is CAISETGLEQYV. DNA for the CDR3: TGTGCCATCAGTGAAACCGGACTAGAGCAGTACGTC.

The chain employs TRBV19 and TRBJ2-3, with 9 bases fitting TRBD1. The germline gives CDR1 LNHDA, CDR2 SQIVND (reference sequence). The CDR3 length is 16 residues. The trim removed 4 bases at V and 7 bases at J, leaving 12 bases unmatched. The DNA of the CDR3 is TGTGCCAGTAGTAAAACCAAGGGGGGACAGGGAAATACGCAGTATTTT. Protein product: CASSKTKGGQGNTQYF.

The CDR3 loop reads CASSSQGYNEQYF. CDR3 DNA sequence: TGTGCCAGTAGTTCTCAGGGTTACAACGAGCAGTACTTC. This chain links TRBV19 with TRBJ2-7; the D gene is possibly TRBD1 (5 bases). V gave up 5 bases and J gave up 5 bases, with 13 bases separating them. Germline values: CDR1 LNHDA, CDR2 SQIVND (reference sequence). The CDR3 spans 13 residues.

This sequence joins TRBV2 and TRBJ1-2; D remains unclear. Trimming removed 9 bases from V and 4 bases from J, with 15 bases in between. Germline V gives CDR1 SNHLY, CDR2 FYNNEI. The CDR3 loop spans 13 amino acids. CDR3 bases: TGTGCCAGTTTACAGAGCCGCTCCTATGGCTACACCTTC. Translated: CASLQSRSYGYTF.

The chain is built from TRBV6-1 and TRBJ1-1; the D gene is possibly TRBD1 (6 bases). The V and J ends lost 7 bases and 6 bases respectively, with 18 bases between them. The CDR3 sequence is 14 residues long. The V gene's germline CDR1 is MNHNS and CDR2 SASEGT. CDR3: CASTEDRRRAEAFF. The CDR3 nucleotides read TGTGCCAGCACCGAAGACAGGAGAAGGGCTGAAGCTTTCTTT.

The chain employs TRBV5-1 and TRBJ1-2, with TRBD1 identical over 10 bases. With V trimmed by 4 bases and J by 0 bases, 6 bases remained unmatched. This CDR3 has 16 residues. Germline CDR1 is SGHRS and CDR2 is YFSETQ. The CDR3 nucleotides read TGCGCCAGCAGCCTGGGACAGGGGATAACTAACTATGGCTACACCTTC. This codes for CASSLGQGITNYGYTF.

CDR3 DNA: TGTGCCAGCAGCCCGGGGACTAGCGGGAGAAAGGGGGATACGCAGTATTTT. Protein sequence: CASSPGTSGRKGDTQYF. This chain links TRBV7-9 with TRBJ2-3; 14 nucleotides align to TRBD2. The CDR3 extends over 17 amino acids. J lost 6 bases, V lost 5 bases, and 10 bases had no gene match. Germline-derived CDR1 and CDR2 are SEHNR and FQNEAQ (reference sequence).

V gene TRBV10-2 combines with J gene TRBJ2-1, with 7 bases aligning to TRBD1. The CDR3 totals 14 residues. Unmatched junction bases numbered 7, after V lost 5 bases and J lost 6 bases. Germline V gene lookup returns CDR1 WSHSY and CDR2 SAAADI. This CDR3 reads CASSPGQFLNEQFF. The CDR3 DNA is TGCGCCAGCAGTCCGGGACAGTTCCTCAATGAGCAGTTCTTC.

The chain has TRBV27 and TRBJ2-4; tentatively, D is TRBD1 (5 bases). V was pared by 5 bases and J by 0 bases, with 11 bases between. There are 15 residues in the CDR3. The germline gives CDR1 MNHEY, CDR2 SMNVEV (reference sequence). CDR3 residues: CASSPQTVAKNIQYF. The CDR3 DNA follows: TGTGCCAGCAGTCCCCAGACAGTAGCCAAAAACATTCAGTACTTC.

V and J are TRBV15 and TRBJ2-2; 14 bases align to TRBD2. The J segment lost 4 bases and the V segment lost 2 bases, leaving 9 bases of the junction unmatched. In germline, CDR1 is LNHNV, CDR2 YYDKDF (reference sequence). The CDR3 covers 19 residues. The CDR3, as DNA: TGTGCCACCAGCAGACCCCCGGGACTAGCGGGAGCGGGCACCGGGGAGCTGTTTTTT. It encodes CATSRPPGLAGAGTGELFF.

This clone was observed once. The chain couples TRBV30 to TRBJ1-3; 7 bases map to TRBD1. CDR1 GTSNPN and CDR2 SVGIG come from the germline V gene (reference sequence). The CDR3 runs to 13 residues. V was clipped by 4 bases and J by 4 bases; unmatched bases: 4. CDR3: CAWNRGLGNTIYF. For the CDR3, the DNA is TGTGCCTGGAACAGGGGCCTCGGAAACACCATATATTTT.

The V and J genes are TRBV11-3 and TRBJ2-3, with TRBD2 as a possible D gene (6 bases). The CDR3 covers 16 residues. Germline V gene sequence: CDR1 SGHNT, CDR2 YENEEA. V was pared by 4 bases and J by 2 bases, with 16 bases between. This CDR3 is CASSSSPAGHTDTQYF. CDR3 nucleotide sequence: TGTGCCAGCAGCTCCTCCCCAGCGGGCCACACAGATACGCAGTATTTT.

V usage is TRBV30 and J usage is TRBJ2-2; D unclear. The V gene's germline CDR1 is GTSNPN and CDR2 SVGIG (reference sequence). CDR3 size: 12 residues. V was pared by 4 bases and J by 5 bases, with 8 bases between. CDR3 loop: CAWTIGTGELFF. The CDR3, as DNA: TGTGCCTGGACAATCGGGACCGGGGAGCTGTTTTTT.

The chain couples TRBV27 to TRBJ1-5; D is possibly TRBD1 (6 bases). CDR1 is MNHEY and CDR2 is SMNVEV in the germline V gene (reference sequence). This CDR3 has 14 amino acids. With 5 bases removed from V and 8 bases from J, the gap between germline ends came to 16 bases. CDR3 in DNA: TGTGCCAGCAGTGTCCTCGGGGGGCTGGAGCCCCAGCATTTT. Translation: CASSVLGGLEPQHF.

This rearrangement joins TRBV30 to TRBJ2-1, with no clear D. The CDR3 has 14 residues. Germline-derived CDR1 and CDR2 are GTSNPN and SVGIG (reference sequence). The germline V and J ends were trimmed by 0 bases and 10 bases, with 16 bases remaining between them. The CDR3 reads CAWSVTSSGIEQFF. CDR3 nucleotide sequence: TGTGCCTGGAGTGTGACCTCTTCAGGAATAGAGCAGTTCTTC. Based on the CDR3 plus reference TRBV30 and TRBJ2-1, the full variable domain is SQTIHQWPATLVQPVGSPLSLECTVEGTSNPNLYWYRQAAGRGLQLLFYSVGIGQISSEVPQNLSASRPQDRQFILSSKKLLLSDSGFYLCAWSVTSSGIEQFFGPGTRLTVL.

V and J are TRBV6-4 and TRBJ1-2, with TRBD1 matching 8 bases. This CDR3 has 17 residues. Germline trimming cut 4 bases from V and 6 bases from J; bases unmatched to any gene: 16. The germline gives CDR1 MRHNA, CDR2 SNTAGT. The CDR3 DNA reads as TGTGCCAGCAGTGCATCATGGACAGGGAGTTGGTCGGATGGCTACACCTTC. Its protein product is CASSASWTGSWSDGYTF.

The rearrangement uses TRBV5-4 and TRBJ2-1, with D possibly TRBD2 on 7 matching bases. Germline CDR1 reads SGHNT; CDR2 reads YYREEE (reference sequence). V was clipped by 5 bases and J by 7 bases, with 16 bases between them. This CDR3 comprises 14 residues. The CDR3 is CASREGGGSNEQFF. The DNA for the CDR3 is TGTGCCAGCAGGGAGGGGGGGGGTTCGAATGAGCAGTTCTTC.

This clone appeared once. The rearrangement uses TRBV7-8 and TRBJ2-6, with 10 bases identical to TRBD1. Germline trimming cut 6 bases from V and 0 bases from J; bases unmatched to any gene: 8. Germline V CDR1 and CDR2: SGHVS, FQNEAQ. This CDR3 region has 18 residues. DNA of the CDR3: TGTGCCAGCAGATCGCACCGGGACAGGGGCTCTGGGGCCAACGTCCTGACTTTC. The encoded protein is CASRSHRDRGSGANVLTF.

The chain combines TRBV4-2 with TRBJ2-1; TRBD2 aligns across 8 bases. The CDR3 runs to 14 residues. Germline V gives CDR1 LGHNA, CDR2 YNFKEQ. V lost 1 base and J lost 7; bases outside the gene matches: 3. The CDR3 DNA reads TGTGCCAGCAGCCAAGGGGGACTAGTGAATGAGCAGTTCTTC. Translating gives CASSQGGLVNEQFF.

V and J are TRBV7-6 and TRBJ2-7; 11 bases agree with TRBD2. The V segment lost 4 bases and the J segment 5 bases; nucleotides outside the gene matches: 7. The germline V gene encodes CDR1 SGHVS and CDR2 FNYEAQ. CDR3 length: 15 residues. This chain's CDR3 is CASSSVLAGVDEQYF. The CDR3 nucleotides are TGTGCCAGCAGCTCCGTACTAGCGGGAGTCGACGAGCAGTACTTC.

The J gene is TRBJ1-3, the V gene TRBV14; D unclear. Germline assignment: CDR1 SGHDN and CDR2 FVKESK. This CDR3 contains 16 residues. V lost 3 bases and J 0 bases, leaving 12 bases between the germline ends. The CDR3, as DNA: TGTGCCAGCAGCCATTCTACGACATTCTCTGGAAACACCATATATTTT. Its protein is CASSHSTTFSGNTIYF.

The chain is built from TRBV18 and TRBJ2-2; 11 bases match TRBD2. The CDR3 is 15 amino acids. The V gene's germline CDR1 is KGHSH and CDR2 LQKENI. J was trimmed by 4 bases and V by 4 bases; bases with no gene match: 2. The CDR3 sequence: CASSQTSGTTGELFF. The CDR3 coding sequence is TGTGCCAGCTCACAGACTAGCGGGACCACCGGGGAGCTGTTTTTT.

V usage is TRBV2 and J usage is TRBJ2-5; TRBD2 is a possible D gene (5 bases). V gave up 3 bases and J gave up 1 base, with 6 bases separating them. This CDR3 is built from 13 residues. The germline gives CDR1 SNHLY, CDR2 FYNNEI. In DNA, the CDR3 is TGTGCCAGCAGTGACGGACTCCAAGAGACCCAGTACTTC. Protein sequence: CASSDGLQETQYF. The whole variable domain, filled in from reference TRBV2 and TRBJ2-5, reads EPEVTQTPSHQVTQMGQEVILRCVPISNHLYFYWYRQILGQKVEFLVSFYNNEISEKSEIFDDQFSVERPDGSNFTLKIRSTKLEDSAMYFCASSDGLQETQYFGPGTRLLVL.

This clone was seen only a few times. The chain uses TRBV29-1 and TRBJ2-5, with a tentative D call TRBD1 (6 bases). CDR1 and CDR2 from the germline V gene are SQVTM and ANQGSEA. This CDR3 spans 12 amino acids. The DNA of the CDR3 is TGCATGGGGGCGGACAATGAAGAGACCCAGTACTTC. Its protein product is CMGADNEETQYF.

The chain links TRBV7-3 to TRBJ2-1; 10 bases match TRBD2. CDR1 SGHTA and CDR2 FQGTGA come from the germline V gene. The CDR3 covers 16 residues. Unmatched junction bases numbered 5, after V lost 4 bases and J lost 2 bases. The CDR3 here is CASSSLAGGPYNEQFF. As DNA, the CDR3 is TGTGCCAGCAGCTCTTTAGCGGGAGGCCCCTACAATGAGCAGTTCTTC.

This clone was counted a few times. The chain joins TRBV6-1 to TRBJ2-3; 7 bases are shared with TRBD2. Unmatched junction bases numbered 7, after V lost 2 bases and J lost 5 bases. Germline V CDR1 and CDR2: MNHNS, SASEGT. The CDR3 has 15 amino acids. This chain's CDR3 is CASSELSSGKDTQYF. The CDR3 DNA is TGTGCCAGCAGTGAATTATCTAGCGGAAAAGATACGCAGTATTTT.

V gene TRBV21-1 combines with J gene TRBJ2-7; the D call of TRBD1 is as the table states it, not checked on the DNA. TRBV21-1 is listed as a pseudogene. The CDR3 is made up of 18 amino acids. The DNA for the CDR3 is TGTGCCAGCAGCAAAAATCTGTTGTGGGCCCACCCTCGGCGAGAGCAGTACGTC. As protein: CASSKNLLWAHPRREQYV.